Sequencing of this T cell receptor (beta chain) was carried out in a study of CD8 T cells in ankylosing spondylitis. Findings and limits, study-wide: What appeared characteristic of ankylosing spondylitis blood was a TCR beta motif of eight highly homologous variants. The study looked at matched synovial fluid samples from ankylosing spondylitis patients. Disease-linked clones were reported to be significantly enriched there.

Worth noting for this clonotype: Its cognate antigen is unknown.

This CDR3 spans 13 amino acids. Germline V gives CDR1 MRHNA, CDR2 SNTAGT. V gave up 3 bases and J gave up 2 bases, with 6 bases separating them. Library preparation for TCR beta used quantitative 5'-RACE with molecular barcodes. One entry per CDR3 protein results from TCRdb running MiXCR on the 5' RACE reads. The data hold just under 550,000 distinct CDR3 sequences, with roughly 13% observed a single time. The genes are TRBV6-4 and TRBJ2-3, with unresolved D. The source material was blood, either unsorted or a sorted T cell fraction (not recorded which). The source of this sequence is a male donor with ankylosing spondylitis. The CDR3 protein is CASSDTFTDTQYF. The DNA for the CDR3 is TGTGCCAGCAGTGATACCTTCACAGATACGCAGTATTTT.